Each of the 27 T cell receptor beta chains below was sequenced from the same sample in a study of T cells in Graves' hyperthyroidism and ophthalmopathy. Amplification of TCR beta CDR3 regions used RNA as the template. In the first-round RT-PCR of the TCR CDR3, the HTBI primer set was used. TCRdb re-called the multiplex PCR reads with MiXCR, one entry per CDR3 protein. The sample shows some 350,000 distinct CDR3 sequences, around 15% of them seen only once. Sample: blood. These receptors were obtained from a woman in her fifties or sixties with Graves' ophthalmopathy.

This clonotype was recorded at least ten times. The rearrangement links TRBV12-3 or TRBV12-4 to TRBJ1-4; D is ambiguous. CDR3 size: 14 residues. The V gene lost 6 bases and the J gene lost 7 bases, with 15 bases spanning the gap. The CDR3 loop is CASSGREGGEKLFF. In DNA form, the CDR3 reads TGTGCCAGCAGCGGACGGGAGGGCGGTGAAAAACTGTTTTTT.

This clonotype was detected only a few times. The chain has TRBV24-1 and TRBJ2-7, with TRBD1 identical over 8 bases. This CDR3 contains 14 residues. Trimming cost V 5 bases and J 4 bases; bases outside gene matches: 6. Germline V lookup: CDR1 KGHDR, CDR2 SFDVKD. CDR3 DNA: TGTGCCACCAGTGCGGCCAGGGGGCTATACGAGCAGTACTTC. Translated, it gives CATSAARGLYEQYF.

This clonotype was counted ten times or more. V is TRBV11-1 and J is TRBJ2-1, with a tentative D call TRBD1 (5 bases). V shed 2 bases and J shed 5 bases, with 13 bases lying between them. In germline, CDR1 is SGHAT, CDR2 FQDESV (reference sequence). The CDR3 consists of 15 residues. The DNA of the CDR3 is TGTGCCAGCAGCTTATTTCCGACAGCAAACAATGAGCAGTTCTTC. Translated, it gives CASSLFPTANNEQFF.

This clonotype was seen only a few times. J is TRBJ2-1 and V is TRBV5-4, with 8 positions matching TRBD2. CDR3 size: 15 residues. Per germline, CDR1 SGHNT and CDR2 YYREEE (reference sequence). The junction had 7 bases not matched to a gene; V was cut back by 0 bases and J by 8 bases. The CDR3 loop reads CASSLAGRAIDEQFF. The CDR3 DNA reads as TGTGCCAGCAGCTTGGCCGGGAGGGCCATAGATGAGCAGTTCTTC.

The table lists this clonotype with many counts. This rearrangement joins TRBV6-1 to TRBJ2-3, with D tentatively TRBD2 (6 bases). Germline V lookup: CDR1 MNHNS, CDR2 SASEGT. V was trimmed by 7 bases and J by 3 bases, leaving 11 bases between them. The CDR3 runs 13 residues. CDR3 bases: TGTGCCAGCAAACGGGAGCTGACAGATACGCAGTATTTT. This encodes CASKRELTDTQYF.

At least ten counts were recorded for this clonotype. The V gene is TRBV6-1, the J gene TRBJ2-7; TRBD2 matches at 7 bases. Trimming removed 6 bases from V and 4 bases from J; junction bases left unmatched: 9. The CDR3 is made up of 14 amino acids. In germline, CDR1 is MNHNS, CDR2 SASEGT. The CDR3 nucleotides read TGTGCCAGCAGACGCCCGGGACTAAATTACGAGCAGTACTTC. Amino acids: CASRRPGLNYEQYF.

This clonotype was seen many times. V gene TRBV7-2 combines with J gene TRBJ2-1; TRBD2 matches at 7 bases. The junction had 10 bases not matched to a gene; V was cut back by 4 bases and J by 10 bases. The CDR3 runs 14 residues. Looked up from germline, CDR1 is SGHTA and CDR2 is FQGNSA. This CDR3 reads CASSYGLSGEEQFF. Here the CDR3 DNA reads TGTGCCAGCAGCTACGGACTAAGCGGGGAAGAGCAGTTCTTC.

This clonotype appeared many times. J is TRBJ2-7 and V is TRBV15; D possibly corresponds to TRBD1 (5 bases). V dropped 3 bases and J dropped 2 bases, with 11 bases sitting between them. Germline V lookup: CDR1 LNHNV, CDR2 YYDKDF (reference sequence). The CDR3 contains 14 residues. The chain's CDR3 is CATSSNTGAYEQYF. The DNA for the CDR3 is TGTGCCACCAGCAGCAACACAGGAGCCTACGAGCAGTACTTC.

This clonotype has a count of ten or more. This sequence joins TRBV3-1 and TRBJ2-2, with TRBD2 matching over 9 bases. Germline V gene sequence: CDR1 LGHDT, CDR2 YNNKEL (reference sequence). After removal of 1 base from V and 5 bases from J, the junction contained 5 bases not matched to a gene. CDR3 size: 16 residues. Written as DNA, the CDR3 is TGTGCCAGCAGCCAAGTAGCGGGAGTCAAGACCGGGGAGCTGTTTTTT. This codes for CASSQVAGVKTGELFF.

This clonotype was counted at least ten times. V gene TRBV2 combines with J gene TRBJ2-7; the D gene could be TRBD1 or TRBD2 (6 bases each). The CDR3 contains 15 residues. The V end was cut by 0 bases, the J end by 2 bases, with 11 bases between. The germline CDR1 and CDR2 sequences are SNHLY and FYNNEI. CDR3 sequence reads: CASSEAQRGPYEQYF. The CDR3 DNA reads as TGTGCCAGCAGTGAAGCGCAACGGGGGCCCTACGAGCAGTACTTC.

This clonotype was counted ten times or more. CDR3 in DNA: TGCAGTGCTAGAGGCTCCGAAGCGGTCCCCACAGATACGCAGTATTTT. This translates into CSARGSEAVPTDTQYF. The chain recombines TRBV20-1 with TRBJ2-3; D possibly corresponds to TRBD2 (5 bases). The germline V gene has CDR1 DFQATT and CDR2 SNEGSKA (reference sequence). The CDR3 length is 16 residues. V was cut by 1 base and J by 2 bases, with 16 bases left in between.

This clonotype came up a few times. This may stem from a read error, because a much larger clone lies one nucleotide away. This chain joins TRBV24-1 and TRBJ2-1, with D possibly being TRBD1 (6 bases). The J call may be incorrect, as the DNA end agrees better with TRBJ2-7. The germline CDR1 and CDR2 sequences are KGHDR and SFDVKD. The CDR3 has 16 amino acids. Written as DNA, the CDR3 is TGTGCCACCAGTGAGGCACAGGGTCGGAACGGCAATGAGCAGTACTTC. It translates to CATSEAQGRNGNEQYF.

About this clonotype: A much larger clone lies a single base off, so this may be a read error. The J gene is TRBJ2-5, the V gene TRBV27; D unclear. CDR3 length: 13 amino acids. Trimming cost V 2 bases and J 5 bases, with 9 bases left between them. Germline values: CDR1 MNHEY, CDR2 SMNVEV (reference sequence). CDR3 nucleotides: TGTGCCAGCAGTTTAGATCCCTGGGAGACCCAGTACTTC. Its translation is CASSLDPWETQYF.

This chain uses TRBV20-1 with TRBJ2-7, with TRBD1 matching over 9 bases. Germline lookup yields CDR1 DFQATT and CDR2 SNEGSKA (reference sequence). The CDR3 spans 13 residues. V lost 6 bases to trimming and J lost 2 bases; unmatched junction nucleotides: 5. CDR3 amino acids: CSATGTGTYEQYF. DNA of the CDR3: TGCAGTGCGACCGGGACAGGGACCTACGAGCAGTACTTC.

This clonotype was picked up many times. The genes are TRBV5-6 and TRBJ2-7; unclear D gene. Germline V CDR1 and CDR2: SGHDT, YYEEEE. V gave up 0 bases and J gave up 4 bases, with 11 bases separating them. The CDR3 contains 14 residues. CDR3 sequence reads: CASSLGVSSYEQYF. The CDR3 coding sequence is TGTGCCAGCAGCTTGGGCGTCAGCAGTTACGAGCAGTACTTC.

This clonotype was observed many times. The chain recombines TRBV30 with TRBJ1-1; D call uncertain. The germline V gene has CDR1 GTSNPN and CDR2 SVGIG (reference sequence). The CDR3 length is 11 residues. The CDR3 DNA is TGTGCTGGTAAGGGGAACACTGAAGCTTTCTTT. This gives the protein CAGKGNTEAFF.

This clonotype was found many times. This sequence joins TRBV7-9 and TRBJ1-1, with TRBD1 matching over 8 bases. The germline gives CDR1 SEHNR, CDR2 FQNEAQ (reference sequence). Trimming took 5 bases from V and 0 from J; bases not matched to a gene: 8. The CDR3 extends over 16 amino acids. CDR3 bases: TGTGCCAGCAGCCCTCCCCAGACAGGGGTGAACACTGAAGCTTTCTTT. It translates to CASSPPQTGVNTEAFF.

This clonotype was found many times. The chain carries TRBV5-1 and TRBJ2-1; 12 bases match TRBD2. V was pared by 0 bases and J by 5 bases, with 6 bases of the junction left unmatched. The CDR3 runs 17 residues. Germline-derived CDR1 and CDR2 are SGHRS and YFSETQ. CDR3 residues: CASSLELAGGGDNEQFF. The CDR3 coding sequence is TGCGCCAGCAGCTTGGAACTAGCGGGAGGTGGGGACAATGAGCAGTTCTTC.

This clonotype was recorded many times. The chain is built from TRBV11-2 and TRBJ2-3; D is undetermined. Germline CDR1 SGHAT, CDR2 FQNNGV. The length of the CDR3 is 11 residues. With 8 bases removed from V and 6 bases from J, the gap between germline ends came to 9 bases. As DNA, the CDR3 is TGTGCCAGCGGAACCTCGGATACGCAGTATTTT. Translating gives CASGTSDTQYF.

Details on this clonotype: A single base separates this from a much larger clone, so it may be a read error. V is TRBV5-1 and J is TRBJ2-1; 14 nucleotides match TRBD2. The CDR3 totals 19 residues. Germline V gene lookup returns CDR1 SGHRS and CDR2 YFSETQ. CDR3 sequence reads: CASSFGTSGGSTSHNEQFF. DNA of the CDR3: TGCGCCAGCAGTTTCGGGACTAGCGGGGGCAGTACCTCCCACAATGAGCAGTTCTTC.

In this sample, this clonotype turned up a few times. The chain links TRBV10-3 to TRBJ2-3; 10 positions agree with TRBD2. V was pared by 4 bases and J by 6 bases, with 13 bases of the junction left unmatched. Germline-derived CDR1 and CDR2 are ENHRY and SYGVKD. The CDR3 covers 17 residues. The CDR3 is CAISGIPSSGGTDTQYF. CDR3 in DNA: TGTGCCATCAGTGGTATCCCCTCTAGCGGGGGAACGGATACGCAGTATTTT.

This clonotype occurred many times. This rearrangement joins TRBV5-1 to TRBJ1-1; 9 positions agree with TRBD1. Per the germline V gene, CDR1 is SGHRS and CDR2 is YFSETQ. Trimming removed 4 bases from V and 2 bases from J; junction bases left unmatched: 6. This CDR3 contains 15 residues. The CDR3: CASSNGQGINTEAFF. CDR3 nucleotide sequence: TGCGCCAGCAGCAACGGACAGGGGATTAACACTGAAGCTTTCTTT.

With respect to this clonotype: This may be a read error: a much more frequent sequence differs by one nucleotide. The V and J genes are TRBV9 and TRBJ2-1; 9 bases align to TRBD2. The CDR3 is made up of 15 amino acids. The germline V gene has CDR1 SGDLS and CDR2 YYNGEE. The CDR3 spells CASSAQLAGYNEPFF. The CDR3, as DNA: TGTGCCAGCAGCGCCCAACTAGCGGGCTACAATGAGCCGTTCTTC.

There are many counts of this clonotype. The chain combines TRBV12-5 with TRBJ1-1, with 7 bases aligning to TRBD1. The germline V gene encodes CDR1 LGHNT and CDR2 FRNRAP. The trim removed 6 bases at V and 4 bases at J, leaving 11 bases unmatched. This CDR3 is built from 15 residues. CDR3 nucleotides: TGTGCTAGTGGACCCACAGGGGCCAGGGGCACTGAAGCTTTCTTT. Its protein product is CASGPTGARGTEAFF.

The V and J genes are TRBV15 and TRBJ2-1; TRBD2 matches at 10 bases. V lost 2 bases to trimming and J lost 1 base; unmatched junction nucleotides: 5. CDR3 size: 17 residues. Germline assignment: CDR1 LNHNV and CDR2 YYDKDF (reference sequence). The CDR3 region has the DNA TGTGCCACCAGCAGACTAGCGGGAGTTCGTTCCTACAATGAGCAGTTCTTC. Its translation is CATSRLAGVRSYNEQFF.

This clonotype has more than one count but fewer than ten. The rearrangement joins TRBV5-5 to TRBJ2-7; D might be TRBD1 (5 bases). Germline-derived CDR1 and CDR2 are SGHKS and YYEKEE (reference sequence). The V end lost 2 bases, the J end lost 5 bases, and 8 bases lay between the germline ends. The CDR3 sequence is 12 residues long. The CDR3 sequence is CASSFQGHEQYF. The CDR3 nucleotides are TGTGCCAGCAGCTTCCAGGGCCACGAGCAGTACTTC. Looking up the rest from reference TRBV5-5 and TRBJ2-7 gives the full variable domain: DAGVTQSPTHLIKTRGQQVTLRCSPISGHKSVSWYQQVLGQGPQFIFQYYEKEERGRGNFPDRFSARQFPNYSSELNVNALLLGDSALYLCASSFQGHEQYFGPGTRLTVT.

This clonotype was counted ten times or more. V and J are TRBV5-5 and TRBJ2-5; TRBD2 matches at 7 bases. Germline V gives CDR1 SGHKS, CDR2 YYEKEE (reference sequence). This CDR3 has 17 residues. After removal of 1 base from V and 2 bases from J, the junction contained 11 bases not matched to a gene. CDR3 loop: CASSLWGGWGGQETQYF. The CDR3, as DNA: TGTGCCAGCAGCTTGTGGGGGGGATGGGGAGGTCAAGAGACCCAGTACTTC.